These T cell receptor beta chains were read from a single sample in a study of T cells after yellow fever vaccination. TCRdb called the 5' RACE reads again in MiXCR, with one record for every CDR3 protein. The profile shows a few hundred thousand distinct CDR3 sequences, 3.2% of them singletons. The sample in question was CD4+ T cells sorted from PBMCs, obtained 10 days after the yellow fever booster vaccination. Receptor source: a man between 18 and 35 years old who received the YFV17D yellow fever vaccine. Each CDR3 is given with its conserved first and last residue. D genes are given only for firm matches. The size field is filled for only some rows; it gives once, few, many or a size class.

CASSSGTVDTQYF	TGCGCCAGCAGCTCGGGGACAGTTGATACGCAGTATTTT	TRBJ2-3	TRBD1	TRBV5-1	NA
CASSRDGTNTGELFF	TGCGCCAGCAGCCGGGACGGGACGAACACCGGGGAGCTGTTTTTT	TRBJ2-2	NA	TRBV5-1	many
CASSEIRGDSAQYF	TGTGCCAGCAGTGAAATTCGTGGGGACTCAGCGCAGTATTTT	TRBJ2-3	NA	TRBV2	many
CAISETGEQYF	TGTGCCATCAGTGAGACCGGGGAGCAGTACTTC	TRBJ2-7	NA	TRBV10-3	few
CASIPGRGLRETQYF	TGTGCCAGCATCCCGGGGAGGGGGCTTAGAGAGACCCAGTACTTC	TRBJ2-5	NA	TRBV6-2/TRBV6-3	many
CASSPGLAGGQRETQYF	TGTGCCAGCAGCCCGGGACTAGCGGGGGGGCAACGAGAGACCCAGTACTTC	TRBJ2-5	TRBD2	TRBV5-5	few
CASSQGTYNEQFF	TGCGCCAGCAGCCAAGGCACCTACAATGAGCAGTTCTTC	TRBJ2-1	NA	TRBV5-1	many
CASSPNPGNSPLHF	TGTGCCAGCAGCCCGAACCCGGGCAATTCACCCCTCCACTTT	TRBJ1-6	NA	TRBV3-1	many
CASSPDTEAFF	TGTGCCAGCAGCCCAGACACTGAAGCTTTCTTT	TRBJ1-1	NA	TRBV7-8	many
CASSLAPGQGVVDEQFF	TGTGCCAGCAGCTTAGCCCCGGGACAGGGTGTAGTCGATGAGCAGTTCTTC	TRBJ2-1	TRBD1	TRBV7-7	many
CASSMSPVPGGELFF	TGTGCCAGTAGTATGTCTCCCGTCCCCGGCGGGGAGCTGTTTTTT	TRBJ2-2	NA	TRBV19	few
CSVGLASTDTQYF	TGCAGCGTTGGACTAGCGAGCACAGATACGCAGTATTTT	TRBJ2-3	TRBD2	TRBV29-1	NA
CASSEGAPLHF	TGTGCCAGCAGTGAAGGGGCACCCCTCCACTTT	TRBJ1-6	NA	TRBV25-1	many
CASSGEGSQPQHF	TGTGCCAGCAGCGGGGAGGGTAGTCAGCCCCAGCATTTT	TRBJ1-5	NA	TRBV7-2	few
CASSLGGRGLGYTF	TGTGCCAGCAGCTTGGGAGGCAGGGGGCTCGGCTACACCTTC	TRBJ1-2	TRBD1	TRBV7-2	few
CASSLEGARITDTQYF	TGTGCCAGCAGCTTAGAGGGGGCGCGGATCACAGATACGCAGTATTTT	TRBJ2-3	TRBD1	TRBV7-6	few
CASGTNTDTQYF	TGTGCTAGTGGTACCAACACAGATACGCAGTATTTT	TRBJ2-3	NA	TRBV12-5	NA
CASAPRGHWTQYF	TGTGCCAGCGCTCCTAGAGGACACTGGACCCAGTACTTC	TRBJ2-5	NA	TRBV6-2/TRBV6-3	many
CASSSNSRGLTEAFF	TGTGCCAGCAGCTCCAACAGCAGGGGGCTCACTGAAGCTTTCTTT	TRBJ1-1	TRBD1	TRBV7-2	few
CAARGAGVDTQYF	TGTGCCGCACGGGGGGCCGGAGTAGATACGCAGTATTTT	TRBJ2-3	NA	TRBV10-3	NA
CASSFVLWETQYF	TGTGCCAGCAGCTTCGTACTCTGGGAGACCCAGTACTTC	TRBJ2-5	NA	TRBV7-2	NA
CASSNVRGEQFF	TGTGCCAGCAGTAACGTCAGGGGAGAGCAGTTCTTC	TRBJ2-1	NA	TRBV11-3	few
CAWSRGLAGGTDTQYF	TGTGCCTGGAGTCGAGGACTAGCGGGGGGCACAGATACGCAGTATTTT	TRBJ2-3	TRBD2	TRBV30	many
CASSPAGGPETQYF	TGTGCCAGCTCACCAGCGGGGGGGCCAGAGACCCAGTACTTC	TRBJ2-5	TRBD2	TRBV18	few
CASSPRTVSYEQYF	TGTGCCAGCAGCCCGCGGACGGTCTCCTACGAGCAGTACTTC	TRBJ2-7	NA	TRBV13	many
CAISESDGYTF	TGTGCCATCAGTGAGTCGGATGGCTACACCTTC	TRBJ1-2	NA	TRBV10-3	NA
CASSLADSSYGYTF	TGCGCCAGCAGCTTGGCTGACAGCTCCTATGGCTACACCTTC	TRBJ1-2	NA	TRBV5-1	NA
CASSQAGVSSYEQYF	TGTGCCAGCAGCCAAGCAGGGGTCTCCTCCTACGAGCAGTACTTC	TRBJ2-7	NA	TRBV3-1	few
CASSPWGTGELFF	TGTGCCAGCAGCCCGTGGGGCACCGGGGAGCTGTTTTTT	TRBJ2-2	NA	TRBV7-2	few
CASSHPLGGVHNSPLHF	TGTGCCAGCAGCCACCCCCTGGGGGGAGTACATAATTCACCCCTCCACTTT	TRBJ1-6	NA	TRBV14	NA
CASSYGTVSTDTQYF	TGTGCCAGCAGCTACGGAACGGTGAGCACAGATACGCAGTATTTT	TRBJ2-3	NA	TRBV7-2	NA
CASSLVGSKGMGTEAFF	TGTGCCAGCAGCTTAGTTGGGTCTAAGGGAATGGGCACTGAAGCTTTCTTT	TRBJ1-1	NA	TRBV7-9	many
CASRAGFSSYEQYF	TGTGCCAGCAGAGCAGGATTTAGCTCCTACGAGCAGTACTTC	TRBJ2-7	NA	TRBV6-5	NA
CASSPDRPNTEAFF	TGCGCCAGCAGCCCGGACAGGCCTAACACTGAAGCTTTCTTT	TRBJ1-1	TRBD1	TRBV5-1	many
CASSADRGADTQYF	TGTGCCAGCAGCGCCGACAGGGGTGCAGATACGCAGTATTTT	TRBJ2-3	TRBD1	TRBV7-3	many
CASSEQSRSVGFF	TGTGCCAGCAGTGAGCAGAGCAGATCCGTTGGGTTCTTC	TRBJ2-1	NA	TRBV6-1	few
CASTAGWTQYF	TGTGCCAGCACCGCGGGATGGACCCAGTACTTC	TRBJ2-5	NA	TRBV12-3/TRBV12-4	few
CASSSGTFYNEQFF	TGTGCCAGCAGCTCGGGGACTTTCTACAATGAGCAGTTCTTC	TRBJ2-1	NA	TRBV7-2	many
CASSQNPGTAGLYEQYF	TGCGCCAGCAGCCAAAACCCTGGGACAGCGGGACTCTACGAGCAGTACTTC	TRBJ2-7	NA	TRBV4-3	few
CASTVTGSGYTF	TGTGCCAGCACGGTAACAGGGTCCGGCTACACCTTC	TRBJ1-2	NA	TRBV28	NA
CASSAQTGGGSPLHF	TGTGCCAGCAGCGCTCAGACAGGCGGGGGTTCGCCCCTCCACTTT	TRBJ1-6	NA	TRBV7-3	NA
CASSPGGRSGAYYEQYF	TGCGCCAGCAGCCCCGGAGGTCGGAGCGGGGCGTATTACGAGCAGTACTTC	TRBJ2-7	TRBD2	TRBV5-1	few
CASSRSRGQPQHF	TGTGCCAGCAGTCGATCGAGAGGACAGCCCCAGCATTTT	TRBJ1-5	NA	TRBV27	many
CASTAAGRTDTQYF	TGTGCCAGCACGGCCGCAGGGCGCACAGATACGCAGTATTTT	TRBJ2-3	NA	TRBV27	many
CASKFGLTRGDHGLYEQYF	TGCGCCAGCAAATTCGGGTTGACGAGGGGTGATCACGGACTTTACGAGCAGTACTTC	TRBJ2-7	NA	TRBV10-1	many
CSDVAGGEETQYF	TGCAGCGACGTAGCGGGGGGGGAGGAGACCCAGTACTTC	TRBJ2-5	TRBD2	TRBV20-1	few
CASSLFARPRQANYGYTF	TGTGCCAGCAGCTTATTCGCCAGACCTAGACAAGCTAACTATGGCTACACCTTC	TRBJ1-2	NA	TRBV11-2	few
CATSDPGQGTNEQFF	TGTGCCACCAGTGATCCCGGACAGGGGACCAATGAGCAGTTCTTC	TRBJ2-1	TRBD1	TRBV24-1	many